These 17 T cell receptor beta chains share one sample of origin, sequenced in a study of cytomegalovirus exposure and HLA in healthy donors. Primers included in the PCR were 60 Vbeta and 13 Jbeta primers. TCRdb's table, derived via immunoSEQ multiplex PCR, lists solely in-frame clones and lacks some. The table lists 100,000 or so clones, approximately 85% of them singletons. The specimen sequenced was PBMCs. These receptors all come from a man aged 25-45 years in good health and CMV-seronegative.

CDR3 nucleotides: TGTGCCACAACCCAGGACTATGGCTACACCTTC. Translated, it gives CATTQDYGYTF. This chain connects TRBV28 to TRBJ1-2; D gene ambiguous. This CDR3 contains 11 residues. Looked up from germline, CDR1 is MDHEN and CDR2 is SYDVKM. Trimming took off 10 bases at V and 3 bases at J, with 9 bases between the two ends.

The chain joins TRBV30 to TRBJ1-3; no reliable D call. Trimming took 1 base from V and 0 from J, leaving 7 bases between them. This CDR3 is 14 amino acids long. The germline V gene has CDR1 GTSNPN and CDR2 SVGIG (reference sequence). The DNA for the CDR3 is TGTGCCTGGAGTGAAGGAGTCTCTGGAAACACCATATATTTT. Translated, it gives CAWSEGVSGNTIYF.

In its sample, this clone was seen once. The chain uses TRBV7-9 and TRBJ2-1, with 8 bases fitting TRBD1. Germline trimming cut 6 bases from V and 2 bases from J; bases unmatched to any gene: 12. This CDR3 has 17 amino acids. CDR1 SEHNR and CDR2 FQNEAQ come from the germline V gene (reference sequence). The CDR3 loop is CASRAGSDRGPYNEQFF. DNA for the CDR3: TGTGCCAGCAGGGCAGGATCAGACAGGGGCCCCTACAATGAGCAGTTCTTC.

This clone was recorded only once. This rearrangement joins TRBV29-1 to TRBJ2-3; D is perhaps TRBD1 (5 bases). This CDR3 spans 11 amino acids. V lost 4 bases and J 7 bases, leaving 9 bases between the germline ends. CDR1 and CDR2 from the germline V gene are SQVTM and ANQGSEA. The CDR3 loop is CSVGRTNTQYF. In DNA form, the CDR3 reads TGCAGCGTTGGCCGGACAAATACGCAGTATTTT.

This chain connects TRBV6-5 to TRBJ1-2; TRBD1 might be the D (5 bases). V dropped 5 bases and J dropped 2 bases, with 9 bases sitting between them. The CDR3 covers 13 residues. Germline CDR1 is MNHEY and CDR2 is SVGAGI. CDR3 DNA sequence: TGTGCCAGCAGTATACGGGGGAACTATGGCTACACCTTC. This sequence encodes CASSIRGNYGYTF.

The chain is built from TRBV9 and TRBJ2-1, with 16 bases lining up with TRBD2. V lost 5 bases to trimming and J lost 8 bases; unmatched junction nucleotides: 13. CDR3 length: 18 residues. CDR1 is SGDLS and CDR2 is YYNGEE in the germline V gene. Here the CDR3 reads CASSPGTSGRALSYEQFF. In nucleotides, the CDR3 is TGTGCCAGCAGTCCCGGGACTAGCGGGAGGGCCTTGTCGTATGAGCAGTTCTTC.

The chain carries TRBV12-5 and TRBJ2-1; 8 bases line up with TRBD2. J was trimmed by 7 bases and V by 6 bases; bases with no gene match: 8. This CDR3 is built from 14 residues. Germline assignment: CDR1 LGHNT and CDR2 FRNRAP. The CDR3 bases are TGTGCTAGTGGCCGGGGGGGGGTAGGAAATGAGCAGTTCTTC. Translating gives CASGRGGVGNEQFF.

The chain links TRBV30 to TRBJ2-7; 9 bases match TRBD1. This CDR3 contains 15 residues. Trimming removed 5 bases from V and 4 bases from J; junction bases left unmatched: 12. CDR1 and CDR2 (germline): GTSNPN, SVGIG (reference sequence). As DNA, the CDR3 is TGTGCCTGGGGGAGGGGGGGACAGGGTACATACGAGCAGTACTTC. Amino acids: CAWGRGGQGTYEQYF.

The V call is TRBV28, the J call TRBJ1-2; 7 bases agree with TRBD1. This CDR3 contains 17 residues. Trimming at V came to 3 bases and at J to 4 bases, leaving 14 bases not matched to a gene. CDR1 is MDHEN and CDR2 is SYDVKM in the germline V gene. CDR3 bases: TGTGCCAGCAGTTTCGGTATGAGGGGGCGCATGGCCTATGGCTACACCTTC. Protein product: CASSFGMRGRMAYGYTF.

This clone was detected only once. CDR3 in amino acids: CASTSGGAGEAFF. DNA for the CDR3: TGTGCCAGTACCTCAGGGGGCGCGGGGGAAGCTTTCTTT. The chain couples TRBV19 to TRBJ1-1; 8 bases are shared with TRBD1. V shed 7 bases, J shed 8 bases, and the junction held 9 bases outside the gene matches. The CDR3 contains 13 residues. Germline V gives CDR1 LNHDA, CDR2 SQIVND (reference sequence).

This clone was observed a few times. The chain couples TRBV7-3 to TRBJ2-2; 11 bases fit TRBD2. J gave up 5 bases and V 1 base, and 6 bases lay outside the gene matches. CDR3 size: 17 residues. Germline V gene lookup returns CDR1 SGHTA and CDR2 FQGTGA. CDR3 sequence: CASSLSASGGRTGELFF. In DNA, the CDR3 is TGTGCCAGCAGCTTAAGTGCTAGCGGGGGGCGGACCGGGGAGCTGTTTTTT.

This rearrangement joins TRBV4-2 to TRBJ1-2; TRBD1 is a possible D gene (6 bases). The CDR3 is made up of 14 amino acids. The germline gives CDR1 LGHNA, CDR2 YNFKEQ. The V end lost 1 base, the J end lost 8 bases, and 14 bases lay between the germline ends. DNA for the CDR3: TGTGCCAGCAGCCAAGGTGACAGGCTTGGCGGCTACACCTTC. This encodes CASSQGDRLGGYTF.

The rearrangement uses TRBV9 and TRBJ2-3, with 14 bases identical to TRBD2. Germline CDR1 SGDLS, CDR2 YYNGEE. The ends lost 3 bases at V and 4 bases at J; junction bases unmatched: 16. CDR3 length: 20 amino acids. The CDR3, as DNA: TGTGCCAGCAGCGGTAGGTCGACTAGCGGGAGGGCATTTACGGCAGATACGCAGTATTTT. Protein: CASSGRSTSGRAFTADTQYF.

This clone appeared once. The gene calls are TRBV7-8 and TRBJ2-7; D perhaps matches TRBD2 (5 bases). CDR1 is SGHVS and CDR2 is FQNEAQ in the germline V gene. The CDR3 has 15 residues. V was cut by 1 base and J by 5 bases, with 15 bases left in between. The CDR3 spells CASSLVADFRNEQYF. As DNA, the CDR3 is TGTGCCAGCAGCTTAGTGGCGGACTTTCGGAACGAGCAGTACTTC.

V usage is TRBV7-3 and J usage is TRBJ1-1, with a tentative D call TRBD1 (5 bases). CDR1 and CDR2 (germline): SGHTA, FQGTGA. The CDR3 has 18 residues. V was trimmed by 5 bases and J by 4 bases, leaving 26 bases between them. CDR3 sequence: CASSLNPPQGSRSTEAFF. The CDR3 DNA is TGTGCCAGCAGCCTAAATCCCCCCCAGGGATCGAGAAGCACTGAAGCTTTCTTT.

V usage is TRBV18 and J usage is TRBJ2-1; TRBD2 matches at 8 bases. CDR1 and CDR2 (germline): KGHSH, LQKENI. CDR3 length equals 17 residues. After removal of 0 bases from V and 9 bases from J, the junction contained 13 bases not matched to a gene. The CDR3 sequence is CASSPPGATLRGGEQFF. Written as DNA, the CDR3 is TGTGCCAGCTCACCACCAGGTGCTACCTTACGGGGGGGTGAGCAGTTCTTC.

The chain links TRBV9 to TRBJ2-1; TRBD2 aligns across 8 bases. With 0 bases clipped from V and 10 bases from J, the junction kept 12 bases outside the gene matches. This CDR3 is built from 16 residues. In germline, CDR1 is SGDLS, CDR2 YYNGEE. The CDR3 nucleotides read TGTGCCAGCAGCGTAGTTCCAGGACTAGCTCTTCTCGAGCAGTTCTTC. It encodes CASSVVPGLALLEQFF.